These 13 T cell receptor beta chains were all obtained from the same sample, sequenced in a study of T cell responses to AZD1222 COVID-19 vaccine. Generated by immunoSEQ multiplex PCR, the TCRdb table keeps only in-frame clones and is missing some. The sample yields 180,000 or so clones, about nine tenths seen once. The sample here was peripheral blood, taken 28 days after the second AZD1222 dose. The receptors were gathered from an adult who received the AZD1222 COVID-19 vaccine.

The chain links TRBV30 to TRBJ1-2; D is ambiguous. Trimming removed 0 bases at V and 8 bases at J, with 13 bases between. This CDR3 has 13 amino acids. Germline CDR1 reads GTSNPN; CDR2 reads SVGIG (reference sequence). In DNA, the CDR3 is TGTGCCTGGAGTGTACACAAGCTCGTGGGCTACACCTTC. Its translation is CAWSVHKLVGYTF.

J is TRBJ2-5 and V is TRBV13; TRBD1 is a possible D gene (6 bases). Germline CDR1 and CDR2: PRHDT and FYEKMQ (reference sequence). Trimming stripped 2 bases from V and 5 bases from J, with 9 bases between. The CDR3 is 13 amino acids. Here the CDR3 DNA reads TGTGCCAGCAGCTTACAGAGGGGGGAGACCCAGTACTTC. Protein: CASSLQRGETQYF.

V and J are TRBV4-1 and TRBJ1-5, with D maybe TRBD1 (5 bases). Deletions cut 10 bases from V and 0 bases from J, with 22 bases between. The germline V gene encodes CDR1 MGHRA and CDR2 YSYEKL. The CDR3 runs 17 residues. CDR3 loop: CATSPKRDEDSNQPQHF. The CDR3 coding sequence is TGCGCCACCTCTCCCAAAAGGGACGAAGATAGCAATCAGCCCCAGCATTTT.

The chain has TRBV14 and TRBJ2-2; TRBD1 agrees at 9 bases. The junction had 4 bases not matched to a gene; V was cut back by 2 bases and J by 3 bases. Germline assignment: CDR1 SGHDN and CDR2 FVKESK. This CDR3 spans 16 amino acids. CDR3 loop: CASSQQGQGYTGELFF. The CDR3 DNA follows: TGTGCCAGCAGCCAACAAGGACAGGGGTACACCGGGGAGCTGTTTTTT.

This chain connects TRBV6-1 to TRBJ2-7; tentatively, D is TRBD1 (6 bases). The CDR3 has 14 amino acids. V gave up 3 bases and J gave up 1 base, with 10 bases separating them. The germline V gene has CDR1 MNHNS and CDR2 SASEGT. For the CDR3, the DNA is TGTGCCAGCAGTGAGCAGGGGCGATCCTACGAGCAGTACTTC. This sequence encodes CASSEQGRSYEQYF.

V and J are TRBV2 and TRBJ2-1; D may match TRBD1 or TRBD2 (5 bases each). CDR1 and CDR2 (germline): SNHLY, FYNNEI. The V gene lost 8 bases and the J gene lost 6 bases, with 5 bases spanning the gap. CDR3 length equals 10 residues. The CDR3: CASGGNEQFF. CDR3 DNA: TGTGCCAGCGGGGGCAATGAGCAGTTCTTC.

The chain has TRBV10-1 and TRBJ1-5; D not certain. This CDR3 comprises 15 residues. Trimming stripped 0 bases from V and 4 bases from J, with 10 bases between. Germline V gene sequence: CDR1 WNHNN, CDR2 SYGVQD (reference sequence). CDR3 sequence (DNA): TGCGCCAGCAGTGAGTCGGCCGGCCCAAATCAGCCCCAGCATTTT. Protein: CASSESAGPNQPQHF.

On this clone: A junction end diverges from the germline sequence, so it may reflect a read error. This chain's CDR3 is CVSSLQQGNTEAFF. For the CDR3, the DNA is TGTGTCAGCAGCTTACAACAGGGGAACACTGAAGCTTTCTTT. The rearrangement uses TRBV7-9 and TRBJ1-1, with D possibly matching TRBD1 (6 bases). The CDR3 length is 14 residues. Germline CDR1 reads SEHNR; CDR2 reads FQNEAQ (reference sequence).

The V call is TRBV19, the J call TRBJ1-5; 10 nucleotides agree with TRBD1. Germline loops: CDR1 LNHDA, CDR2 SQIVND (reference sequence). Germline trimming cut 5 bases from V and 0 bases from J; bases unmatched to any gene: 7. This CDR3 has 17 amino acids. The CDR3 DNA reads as TGTGCCAGTAGTGCCCGGGACAGGGGCGCTAGCAATCAGCCCCAGCATTTT. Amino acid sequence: CASSARDRGASNQPQHF.

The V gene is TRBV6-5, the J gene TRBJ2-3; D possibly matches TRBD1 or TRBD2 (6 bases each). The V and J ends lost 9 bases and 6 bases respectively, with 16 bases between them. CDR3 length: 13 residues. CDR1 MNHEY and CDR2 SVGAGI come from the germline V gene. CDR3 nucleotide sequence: TGTGCCAGTAAGAGGGGGGCCCCGGATACGCAGTATTTT. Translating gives CASKRGAPDTQYF.

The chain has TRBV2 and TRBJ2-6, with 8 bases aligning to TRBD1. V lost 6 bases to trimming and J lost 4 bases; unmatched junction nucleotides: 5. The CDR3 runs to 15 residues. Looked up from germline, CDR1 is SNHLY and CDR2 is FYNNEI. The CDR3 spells CASRGDRTGANVLTF. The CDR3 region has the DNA TGTGCCAGCAGAGGGGACAGGACAGGGGCCAACGTCCTGACTTTC. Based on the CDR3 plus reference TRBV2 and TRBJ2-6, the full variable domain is EPEVTQTPSHQVTQMGQEVILRCVPISNHLYFYWYRQILGQKVEFLVSFYNNEISEKSEIFDDQFSVERPDGSNFTLKIRSTKLEDSAMYFCASRGDRTGANVLTFGAGSRLTVL.

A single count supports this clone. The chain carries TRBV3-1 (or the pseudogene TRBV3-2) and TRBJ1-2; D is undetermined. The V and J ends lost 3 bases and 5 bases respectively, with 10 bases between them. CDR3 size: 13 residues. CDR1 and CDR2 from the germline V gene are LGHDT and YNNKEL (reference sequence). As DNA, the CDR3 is TGTGCCAGCAGCCAGCTATCCCATTATGGCTACACCTTC. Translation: CASSQLSHYGYTF.

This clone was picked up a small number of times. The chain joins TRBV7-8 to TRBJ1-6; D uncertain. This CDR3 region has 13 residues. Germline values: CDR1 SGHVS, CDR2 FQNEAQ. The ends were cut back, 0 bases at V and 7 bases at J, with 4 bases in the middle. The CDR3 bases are TGTGCCAGCAGCTTAGCCGGGAATTCACCCCTCCACTTT. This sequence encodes CASSLAGNSPLHF.